Sequencing of this T cell receptor beta chain was carried out in a study of shared clonotypes between healthy human individuals. The overall study: Those who served as donors were a couple of women and three men between the ages of 18 and 49. Whole-study results and caveats: Only a few donors were included, so the genetic and exposure-history diversity represented was limited.

Worth noting for this clone: Its antigen is currently unknown.

TCRdb keeps only in-frame clones here, not all; method: immunoSEQ multiplex PCR. The sample lists about 460,000 clones, approximately 77% occurring once. The material sequenced was PBMCs. The sequence came from a woman aged 40 to 50 in good health. Some clones in this sample may be carry-over from other donors' samples.

DNA for the CDR3: TGCGCCAGCAGCCCCGGGACTAGCGGGAGCAGGTGGCAAGAGACCCAGTACTTC. Protein: CASSPGTSGSRWQETQYF. This chain uses TRBV4-3 with TRBJ2-5; 14 bases are a match to TRBD2. Germline V lookup: CDR1 LGHNA, CDR2 YSLEER. The CDR3 totals 18 residues. V lost 4 bases, J lost 2 bases, and 9 bases stayed unmatched.